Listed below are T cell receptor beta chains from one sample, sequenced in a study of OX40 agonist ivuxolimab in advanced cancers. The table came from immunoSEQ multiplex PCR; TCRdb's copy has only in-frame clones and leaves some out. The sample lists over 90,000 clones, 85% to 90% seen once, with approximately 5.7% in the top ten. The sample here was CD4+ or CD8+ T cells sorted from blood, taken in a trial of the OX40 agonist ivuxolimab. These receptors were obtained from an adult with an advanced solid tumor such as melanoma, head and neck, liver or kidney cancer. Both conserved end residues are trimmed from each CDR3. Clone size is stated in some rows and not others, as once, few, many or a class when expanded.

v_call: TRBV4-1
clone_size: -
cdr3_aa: ASSRGQGVGQPQH

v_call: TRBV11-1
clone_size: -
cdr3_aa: ASSSITDTQY

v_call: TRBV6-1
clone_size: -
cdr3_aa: ASGRTAQSYEQY

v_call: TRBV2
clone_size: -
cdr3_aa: ASSEGARPREQF

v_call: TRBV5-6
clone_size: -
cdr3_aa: ASSPGKGSYNEQF

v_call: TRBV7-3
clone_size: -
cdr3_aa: ASSFQENTEAF

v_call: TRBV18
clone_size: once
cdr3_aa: ASSPIATLNTEAF

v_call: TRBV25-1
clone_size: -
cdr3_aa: ASSEWDILHEQY

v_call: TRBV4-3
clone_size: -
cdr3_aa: ASSQGVAGGPRASNEQF

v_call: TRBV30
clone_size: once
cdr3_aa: AWSSSGGRAETQY

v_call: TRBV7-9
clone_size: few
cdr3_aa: ASSQTEYEQY

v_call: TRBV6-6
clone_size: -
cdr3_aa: ASSYADRGLGQPQH

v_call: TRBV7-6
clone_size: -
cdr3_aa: ASSPGQGAVGETQY

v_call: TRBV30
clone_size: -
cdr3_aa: AWSTQGTEQF

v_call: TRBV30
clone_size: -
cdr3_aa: AWSLGLADTQY

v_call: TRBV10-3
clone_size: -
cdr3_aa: AISEYGRANTGELF

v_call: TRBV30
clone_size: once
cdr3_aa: AWSPFRQGQKSYGYT

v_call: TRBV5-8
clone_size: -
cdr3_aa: ASSTLAGSYEQY

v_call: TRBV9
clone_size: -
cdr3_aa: ASSFGTGLGDTQY

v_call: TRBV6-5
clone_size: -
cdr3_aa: ASSNPSGSGYEQY

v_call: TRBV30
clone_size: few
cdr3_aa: AWSVASLRGYT

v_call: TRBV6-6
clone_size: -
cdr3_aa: ASSRGQGFSGYT

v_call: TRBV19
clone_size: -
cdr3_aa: ARTEGY

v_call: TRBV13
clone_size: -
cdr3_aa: ASSLGRTNSPLH

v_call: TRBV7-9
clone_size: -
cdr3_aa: ASSTQGATTQETQY

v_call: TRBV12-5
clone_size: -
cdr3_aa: ASGFLLPRWGTIY

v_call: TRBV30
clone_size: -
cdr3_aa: AWSVKGQPGQPQH

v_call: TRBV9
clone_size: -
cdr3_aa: ASSSRSVMNTEAF

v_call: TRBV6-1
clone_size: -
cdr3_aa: ASSDRRREKLF

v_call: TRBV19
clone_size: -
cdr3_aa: ASSTPGSYQPQH

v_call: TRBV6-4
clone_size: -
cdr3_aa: ASSEQGASDTQY

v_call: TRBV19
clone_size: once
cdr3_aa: ASTSRARQPQH

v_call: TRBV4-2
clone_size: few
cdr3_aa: ASRSGSWGYT

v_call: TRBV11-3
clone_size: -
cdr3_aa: ASSLGTNEQF

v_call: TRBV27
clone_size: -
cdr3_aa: ASSPGQGAWETQY

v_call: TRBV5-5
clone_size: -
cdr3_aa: ASSPGVVIAYEQY

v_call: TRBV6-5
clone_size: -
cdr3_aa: ASSYYTGGNQPQH